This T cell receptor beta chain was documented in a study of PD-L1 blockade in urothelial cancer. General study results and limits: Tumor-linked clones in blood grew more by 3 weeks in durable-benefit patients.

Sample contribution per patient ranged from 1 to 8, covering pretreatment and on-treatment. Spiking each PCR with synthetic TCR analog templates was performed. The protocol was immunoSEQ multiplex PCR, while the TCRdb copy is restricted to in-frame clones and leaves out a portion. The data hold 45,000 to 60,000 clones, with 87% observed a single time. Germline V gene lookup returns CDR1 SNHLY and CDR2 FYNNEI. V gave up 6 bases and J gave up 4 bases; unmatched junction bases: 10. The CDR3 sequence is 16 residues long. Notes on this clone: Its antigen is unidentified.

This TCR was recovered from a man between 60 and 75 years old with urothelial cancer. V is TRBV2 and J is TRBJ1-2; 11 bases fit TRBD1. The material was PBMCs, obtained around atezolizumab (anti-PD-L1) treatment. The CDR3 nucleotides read TGTGCCAGCAGGGAACGGGACAGGGGGTTAGGCTATGGCTACACCTTC. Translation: CASRERDRGLGYGYTF.